This passage covers 20 T cell receptor beta chains from one sample sequenced in a study of blood T cell repertoires in COVID-19. Sequencing was performed with immunoSEQ multiplex PCR; in TCRdb, only in-frame clones are kept and a portion is missing. The repertoire holds over 70,000 clones, with 90% as singletons. The material sequenced was peripheral blood. Every receptor here comes from a man between 18 and 29 years old with COVID-19, enrolled during active disease.

The chain is built from TRBV19 and TRBJ2-5, with a possible D match to TRBD2 (5 bases). There are 14 residues in the CDR3. V was pared by 0 bases and J by 7 bases, with 12 bases between. Germline-derived CDR1 and CDR2 are LNHDA and SQIVND (reference sequence). This CDR3 reads CASSIDTSGGTQYF. The CDR3, as DNA: TGTGCCAGTAGTATAGATACATCCGGAGGGACCCAGTACTTC.

The J gene is TRBJ2-7, the V gene TRBV30; TRBD1 agrees at 7 bases. Looked up from germline, CDR1 is GTSNPN and CDR2 is SVGIG (reference sequence). The CDR3 consists of 17 residues. V lost 1 base to trimming and J lost 3 bases; unmatched junction nucleotides: 15. This CDR3 is CAWSGTRDSQIIYEQYF. The CDR3 nucleotides are TGTGCCTGGAGTGGTACAAGGGACAGCCAAATAATCTACGAGCAGTACTTC.

J is TRBJ1-1 and V is TRBV20-1; D call uncertain. Germline V CDR1 and CDR2: DFQATT, SNEGSKA (reference sequence). CDR3 length: 12 residues. V dropped 3 bases and J dropped 4 bases, with 9 bases sitting between them. The chain's CDR3 is CSASASGTEAFF. The CDR3 nucleotides read TGCAGTGCTAGTGCCAGCGGCACTGAAGCTTTCTTT.

The CDR3: CASSFGTSVQETQYF. CDR3 coding DNA: TGTGCCAGCAGCTTTGGGACTAGCGTCCAAGAGACCCAGTACTTC. The chain carries TRBV7-9 and TRBJ2-5, with 10 bases identical to TRBD2. Germline CDR1 reads SEHNR; CDR2 reads FQNEAQ (reference sequence). The junction had 2 bases not matched to a gene; V was cut back by 3 bases and J by 1 base. The CDR3 sequence is 15 residues long.

V and J are TRBV13 and TRBJ1-5, with 8 bases lining up with TRBD1. J gave up 2 bases and V 4 bases, and 4 bases lay outside the gene matches. The CDR3 covers 15 residues. CDR1 is PRHDT, CDR2 FYEKMQ, per germline (reference sequence). This CDR3 reads CASSYGTGGNQPQHF. DNA for the CDR3: TGTGCCAGCAGCTACGGGACAGGAGGCAATCAGCCCCAGCATTTT.

This clone appeared once. CDR3 sequence (DNA): TGTGCCAGTAGTATGGGGGGGTACGGCTATGGCTACACCTTC. Translated, it gives CASSMGGYGYGYTF. The chain has TRBV19 and TRBJ1-2; weak D call: TRBD1 (5 bases). Per germline, CDR1 LNHDA and CDR2 SQIVND (reference sequence). The CDR3 runs 14 residues. V was trimmed by 3 bases and J by 4 bases, leaving 12 bases between them.

J is TRBJ2-5 and V is TRBV15; the D gene is possibly TRBD1 (5 bases). CDR1 is LNHNV, CDR2 YYDKDF, per germline (reference sequence). With 2 bases removed from V and 2 bases from J, the gap between germline ends came to 15 bases. The CDR3 length is 16 residues. CDR3 residues: CATSRPTGQGQETQYF. The DNA of the CDR3 is TGTGCCACCAGCAGACCCACCGGCCAGGGACAAGAGACCCAGTACTTC.

This clone was seen a few times. The rearrangement links TRBV2 to TRBJ1-5; a weak D match, TRBD1 (6 bases). Germline V gene data show CDR1 as SNHLY and CDR2 as FYNNEI. The CDR3 extends over 15 amino acids. The germline V and J ends were trimmed by 6 bases and 3 bases, with 15 bases remaining between them. The DNA for the CDR3 is TGTGCCAGCAGACAAACGGGACAACTCAATCAGCCCCAGCATTTT. Amino acid sequence: CASRQTGQLNQPQHF.

The rearrangement links TRBV10-3 to TRBJ1-2, with 11 positions matching TRBD1. Germline CDR1 ENHRY, CDR2 SYGVKD. The CDR3 is made up of 15 amino acids. V shed 6 bases, J shed 7 bases, and the junction held 10 bases outside the gene matches. The CDR3 nucleotides read TGTGCCATCAGGAGAGCTGGACAGGGGGCGGGTGGCTACACCTTC. This encodes CAIRRAGQGAGGYTF.

The count of this clone is one. The genes are TRBV7-6 and TRBJ2-7, with 10 nucleotides matching TRBD1. Germline CDR1 reads SGHVS; CDR2 reads FNYEAQ. The J segment lost 4 bases and the V segment lost 5 bases, leaving 8 bases of the junction unmatched. The CDR3 loop spans 15 amino acids. The CDR3 reads CASSLDRGQVYEQYF. CDR3 DNA sequence: TGTGCCAGCAGCCTTGACAGGGGGCAAGTGTACGAGCAGTACTTC. The whole variable domain, filled in from reference TRBV7-6 and TRBJ2-7, reads GAGVSQSPRYKVTKRGQDVALRCDPISGHVSLYWYRQALGQGPEFLTYFNYEAQQDKSGLPNDRFSAERPEGSISTLTIQRTEQRDSAMYRCASSLDRGQVYEQYFGPGTRLTVT.

The chain carries TRBV3-1 (or the pseudogene TRBV3-2) and TRBJ1-2; D is perhaps TRBD1 (6 bases). This CDR3 is 17 amino acids long. V lost 6 bases to trimming and J lost 2 bases, with 22 bases between them. Germline-derived CDR1 and CDR2 are LGHDT and YNNKEL (reference sequence). DNA for the CDR3: TGTGCCAGCAGACAGGGCCAACACGCACTTCAAAACTATGGCTACACCTTC. This codes for CASRQGQHALQNYGYTF.

This chain connects TRBV7-2 to TRBJ2-5; TRBD2 aligns across 11 bases. Looked up from germline, CDR1 is SGHTA and CDR2 is FQGNSA. Unmatched junction bases numbered 8, after V lost 4 bases and J lost 1 base. The CDR3 consists of 17 residues. The CDR3 region is CASSSTLAGGIQETQYF. CDR3 sequence (DNA): TGTGCCAGCAGCTCTACCTTAGCGGGAGGGATCCAAGAGACCCAGTACTTC.

The CDR3 nucleotides are TGTGCCAGCAGCCCCCAGGGTCGTGGGGACACTGAAGCTTTCTTT. Protein product: CASSPQGRGDTEAFF. The chain links TRBV7-9 to TRBJ1-1; TRBD1 is a possible D gene (5 bases). Trimming left V 5 bases short and J 3 bases short, with 16 bases between. Per the germline V gene, CDR1 is SEHNR and CDR2 is FQNEAQ (reference sequence). The CDR3 length is 15 residues.

The CDR3 DNA follows: TGTGCCAGCAGCTTATTACGGACAAATTCCTACAATGAGCAGTTCTTC. Amino acid sequence: CASSLLRTNSYNEQFF. The rearrangement links TRBV11-2 to TRBJ2-1; tentative D call: TRBD1 (5 bases). This CDR3 has 16 amino acids. Germline V gene sequence: CDR1 SGHAT, CDR2 FQNNGV. Trimming removed 2 bases from V and 1 base from J, with 12 bases in between.

V and J are TRBV28 and TRBJ1-6; 7 positions agree with TRBD1. Germline CDR1 is MDHEN and CDR2 is SYDVKM. The CDR3 totals 16 residues. V lost 5 bases and J lost 2; bases outside the gene matches: 6. CDR3: CASSVYRGTYNSPLHF. CDR3 in DNA: TGTGCCAGCAGTGTCTACAGGGGTACCTATAATTCACCCCTCCACTTT.

This chain connects TRBV7-8 to TRBJ2-5, with TRBD2 matching 13 bases. The CDR3 covers 19 residues. The V segment lost 4 bases and the J segment 2 bases; nucleotides outside the gene matches: 13. Germline values: CDR1 SGHVS, CDR2 FQNEAQ. CDR3 sequence: CASSYRDLWTSGGQETQYF. The CDR3 DNA sequence: TGTGCCAGCAGCTACCGGGACCTATGGACTAGCGGGGGACAAGAGACCCAGTACTTC.

The chain links TRBV27 to TRBJ1-1; TRBD1 matches 7 bases. The germline gives CDR1 MNHEY, CDR2 SMNVEV (reference sequence). V was pared by 10 bases and J by 1 base, with 3 bases of the junction left unmatched. CDR3 length equals 12 residues. The CDR3 region is CANRGQNTEAFF. In DNA form, the CDR3 reads TGTGCCAACAGGGGACAGAACACTGAAGCTTTCTTT.

This chain's CDR3 is CASSLYRGHEQYF. The CDR3 DNA sequence: TGCGCCAGCAGCCTTTACAGGGGCCACGAGCAGTACTTC. This chain links TRBV4-3 with TRBJ2-7; 7 nucleotides align to TRBD1. CDR3 length: 13 residues. The J segment lost 5 bases and the V segment lost 4 bases, leaving 5 bases of the junction unmatched. Germline V gene data show CDR1 as LGHNA and CDR2 as YSLEER.

The chain has TRBV29-1 and TRBJ2-5, with D unclear. CDR3 length: 12 residues. The germline V and J ends were trimmed by 3 bases and 5 bases, with 10 bases remaining between them. Per the germline V gene, CDR1 is SQVTM and CDR2 is ANQGSEA. This chain's CDR3 is CSVDMGLETQYF. For the CDR3, the DNA is TGCAGCGTTGATATGGGCTTGGAGACCCAGTACTTC.

This clone appeared a single time. V is TRBV9 and J is TRBJ2-3; maybe TRBD1 (6 bases). The germline gives CDR1 SGDLS, CDR2 YYNGEE. Trimming shortened V by 3 bases and J by 1 base, and 12 bases separated the two germline ends. There are 15 residues in the CDR3. In DNA, the CDR3 is TGTGCCAGCAGCGGAGGGGGTAGCGGCACAGATACGCAGTATTTT. Its translation: CASSGGGSGTDTQYF. Full variable domain (missing parts from reference TRBV9 and TRBJ2-3): DSGVTQTPKHLITATGQRVTLRCSPRSGDLSVYWYQQSLDQGLQFLIQYYNGEERAKGNILERFSAQQFPDLHSELNLSSLELGDSALYFCASSGGGSGTDTQYFGPGTRLTVL.